The 13 T cell receptor beta chains given below trace back to one sample, sequenced in a study of shared T cell receptors in the human thymus. Profiling relied on immunoSEQ multiplex PCR, and the TCRdb table lists in-frame clones only, not all of them. Of about 660,000 clones listed, 88% are singletons. This same sample was also taken into another study, of human thymus T cells.

Input material: thymocytes. These receptor sequences come from a boy younger than two with a congenital heart defect.

This chain joins TRBV27 and TRBJ2-1; 9 bases are a match to TRBD2. J gave up 3 bases and V 2 bases, and 8 bases lay outside the gene matches. CDR3 length: 17 residues. Looked up from germline, CDR1 is MNHEY and CDR2 is SMNVEV (reference sequence). This CDR3 is CASSLSSGSALYNEQFF. The CDR3 DNA reads TGTGCCAGCAGTTTAAGTAGCGGGAGTGCGCTCTACAATGAGCAGTTCTTC.

The J gene is TRBJ2-5, the V gene TRBV7-2; 8 nucleotides line up with TRBD1. The junction had 17 bases not matched to a gene; V was cut back by 6 bases and J by 2 bases. The CDR3 sequence is 18 residues long. In germline, CDR1 is SGHTA, CDR2 FQGNSA. The CDR3 DNA follows: TGTGCCAGCAGTCAAGGAGTAGGACAGGGTGAGGCTCAAGAGACCCAGTACTTC. It translates to CASSQGVGQGEAQETQYF.

The chain carries TRBV6-5 and TRBJ2-5; possible D gene TRBD2, 6 bases. Trimming removed 3 bases at V and 3 bases at J, with 11 bases between. The length of the CDR3 is 14 residues. The germline CDR1 and CDR2 sequences are MNHEY and SVGAGI. CDR3 protein: CASSYKTGEETQYF. The DNA of the CDR3 is TGTGCCAGCAGTTATAAGACGGGGGAAGAGACCCAGTACTTC.

This clone was picked up a small number of times. CDR3 protein: CASSAREYAYEQYF. The CDR3 DNA is TGTGCCAGCAGCGCCCGGGAATACGCCTACGAGCAGTACTTC. This rearrangement joins TRBV5-4 to TRBJ2-7; possible D gene TRBD2, 5 bases. Germline CDR1 is SGHNT and CDR2 is YYREEE (reference sequence). Between the trimmed V and J ends, which lost 4 bases and 2 bases, there was a span of 13 bases. CDR3 length: 14 residues.

This clone was observed a handful of times. The genes are TRBV6-8 and TRBJ2-7; D is perhaps TRBD1 (6 bases). Trimming left V 0 bases short and J 2 bases short, with 14 bases between. The CDR3 extends over 16 amino acids. Germline V gene sequence: CDR1 MNHGY, CDR2 SAAAGT. CDR3 nucleotides: TGTGCCAGCAGTTACTCACAACAGGGCTTGGCCTACGAGCAGTACTTC. Its protein product is CASSYSQQGLAYEQYF.

The chain couples TRBV15 to TRBJ2-7, with D unclear. V was cut by 0 bases and J by 4 bases, with 10 bases left in between. Germline lookup yields CDR1 LNHNV and CDR2 YYDKDF (reference sequence). The CDR3 sequence is 14 residues long. The chain's CDR3 is CATSRDPRRYEQYF. The CDR3 DNA is TGTGCCACCAGCAGAGATCCCCGCAGGTACGAGCAGTACTTC.

This sequence joins TRBV2 and TRBJ2-1; 14 bases match TRBD2. J lost 7 bases, V lost 7 bases, and 6 bases had no gene match. The CDR3 has 15 amino acids. Germline CDR1 and CDR2: SNHLY and FYNNEI. The CDR3 DNA follows: TGTGCCAGCATTTGGGGACTAGCGGGAGATAATGAGCAGTTCTTC. This encodes CASIWGLAGDNEQFF.

The gene calls are TRBV5-4 and TRBJ2-2; 11 nucleotides agree with TRBD2. Germline V gene sequence: CDR1 SGHNT, CDR2 YYREEE (reference sequence). Unmatched junction bases numbered 6, after V lost 0 bases and J lost 5 bases. CDR3 length: 17 amino acids. CDR3 loop: CASSLDTLAGGTGELFF. The CDR3 DNA sequence: TGTGCCAGCAGCTTGGACACCCTAGCGGGAGGTACCGGGGAGCTGTTTTTT.

This chain connects TRBV5-1 to TRBJ2-1; 10 bases are a match to TRBD2. The CDR3 spans 16 residues. V was clipped by 6 bases and J by 0 bases; unmatched bases: 6. CDR1 and CDR2 from the germline V gene are SGHRS and YFSETQ. CDR3 protein: CASTGAGGSSYNEQFF. In nucleotides, the CDR3 is TGCGCCAGCACCGGAGCGGGAGGGAGCTCCTACAATGAGCAGTTCTTC.

The chain employs TRBV28 and TRBJ2-5, with 8 bases that match TRBD2. The germline V gene encodes CDR1 MDHEN and CDR2 SYDVKM. The CDR3 is 17 amino acids. V was clipped by 3 bases and J by 1 base; unmatched bases: 10. CDR3 region: CASSLRRRAGAQETQYF. CDR3 sequence (DNA): TGTGCCAGCAGTTTGCGCCGTCGAGCGGGAGCCCAAGAGACCCAGTACTTC. The variable domain in full, completed from reference TRBV28 and TRBJ2-5, reads DVKVTQSSRYLVKRTGEKVFLECVQDMDHENMFWYRQDPGLGLRLIYFSYDVKMKEKGDIPEGYSVSREKKERFSLILESASTNQTSMYLCASSLRRRAGAQETQYFGPGTRLLVL.

The chain employs TRBV18 and TRBJ2-2; 7 bases line up with TRBD1. CDR1 KGHSH and CDR2 LQKENI come from the germline V gene. The CDR3 spans 16 residues. Unmatched junction bases numbered 11, after V lost 8 bases and J lost 2 bases. CDR3 residues: CASGQDGTENTGELFF. CDR3 DNA sequence: TGTGCCAGCGGACAAGATGGGACAGAAAACACCGGGGAGCTGTTTTTT.

This chain connects TRBV12-5 to TRBJ1-1, with TRBD1 matching 11 bases. Germline V gene lookup returns CDR1 LGHNT and CDR2 FRNRAP. Unmatched junction bases numbered 15, after V lost 1 base and J lost 5 bases. The CDR3 consists of 19 residues. The CDR3 is CASGLARGTGGRRYTEAFF. For the CDR3, the DNA is TGTGCTAGTGGTTTGGCCCGTGGGACAGGGGGGCGACGCTATACTGAAGCTTTCTTT.

The chain joins TRBV29-1 to TRBJ2-3; 8 bases fit TRBD2. Germline V gene lookup returns CDR1 SQVTM and CDR2 ANQGSEA. V was pared by 1 base and J by 5 bases, with 8 bases of the junction left unmatched. The CDR3 spans 15 residues. DNA for the CDR3: TGCAGCGTTGAAGGACCGGGACTAGAGGGAGATACGCAGTATTTT. Translating gives CSVEGPGLEGDTQYF.